Listed below are T cell receptor beta chains from one sample, sequenced in a study of shared clonotypes between healthy human individuals. Clones were sequenced by immunoSEQ multiplex PCR, and TCRdb holds only the in-frame ones, with some missing. The sample lists approximately 2,200,000 clones; more than 85% were seen once. The sample was naive CD8+ T cells from PBMCs. These TCRs come from a young man in good health. Some clones in this sample may be carry-over from other donors' samples. Each CDR3 is given with its conserved first and last residue. Each record gives: V gene, D gene, J gene, clone size, CDR3 DNA, CDR3 protein. D genes are given only for firm matches. A row's size may be missing; if present it is once, few, many or a size class.

TRBV27	NA	TRBJ2-3	once	TGTGCCAGCAGTTGGTCAGGGGGGCTAGCGGGTTCAGATACGCAGTATTTT	CASSWSGGLAGSDTQYF
TRBV7-8	TRBD1	TRBJ1-5	NA	TGTGCCAGCAGGACCGGGACAGCGAATCAGCCCCAGCATTTT	CASRTGTANQPQHF
TRBV19	NA	TRBJ1-2	NA	TGTGCCAGTAGTATATACGGGGGACGGACTAACTATGGCTACACCTTC	CASSIYGGRTNYGYTF
TRBV19	NA	TRBJ1-2	NA	TGTGCCAGTAGTATAGCTCAGGATGGCTACACCTTC	CASSIAQDGYTF
TRBV4-1	NA	TRBJ1-5	NA	TGCGCCAGCAGCCAAGTTCCCGGGGAGGCGGCGCCCCAGCATTTT	CASSQVPGEAAPQHF
TRBV27	NA	TRBJ2-1	NA	TGTGCCAGCAGTTTAAAAGCCGACGGACGCTACAATGAGCAGTTCTTC	CASSLKADGRYNEQFF
TRBV7-9	TRBD2	TRBJ2-7	NA	TGTGCCAGCAGCTTAGTTGGTGATCGCGGGAGTAACTACGAGCAGTACTTC	CASSLVGDRGSNYEQYF
TRBV19	TRBD2	TRBJ2-1	NA	TGTGCCAGTAGTATGACTAGCGGGAGCTACAATGAGCAGTTCTTC	CASSMTSGSYNEQFF
TRBV5-8	NA	TRBJ1-2	NA	TGTGCCAGCAGCTTGGATATAATAGGGGATGGCTACACCTTC	CASSLDIIGDGYTF
TRBV5-6	NA	TRBJ2-7	NA	TGTGCCAGCAGCTTGTGGAGGGGGGCCCCAGGGGAGCAGTACTTC	CASSLWRGAPGEQYF
TRBV7-8	NA	TRBJ1-1	once	TGTGCCAGCAGCTTGTTTGGAGGCGAGGACACTGAAGCTTTCTTT	CASSLFGGEDTEAFF
TRBV6-1	TRBD2	TRBJ2-7	NA	TGTGCCACGCGGGGGGGCGCGGCCGACGAGCAGTACTTC	CATRGGAADEQYF
TRBV5-8	NA	TRBJ1-1	NA	TGTGCCAGCAGCGGACGGAAGAACACTGAAGCTTTCTTT	CASSGRKNTEAFF
TRBV7-2	TRBD2	TRBJ2-2	NA	TGTGCCAGCGGGGGGGGACTAGCGGGCACCGGGGAGCTGTTTTTT	CASGGGLAGTGELFF
TRBV7-9	NA	TRBJ1-2	NA	TGTGCCAGCAGCCACGGGGGGCGTATTGATGGCTACACCTTC	CASSHGGRIDGYTF
TRBV2	NA	TRBJ2-7	NA	TGTGCCAGCCTTCCTTTACAGGGATACTCCTACGAGCAGTACTTC	CASLPLQGYSYEQYF
TRBV5-1	NA	TRBJ1-2	NA	TGCGCCAGCAGCGGACCGGGGGGAGACTATGGCTACACCTTC	CASSGPGGDYGYTF
TRBV5-1	NA	TRBJ1-5	NA	TGCGCCAGCAGCTTCTACGGTGGGGGCGACCAGCATTTT	CASSFYGGGDQHF
TRBV5-3	TRBD1	TRBJ1-5	NA	TGTGCCAGAAGTGGACAGGGGGCGCGGGGTAGCAATCAGCCCCAGCATTTT	CARSGQGARGSNQPQHF
TRBV10-3	NA	TRBJ1-2	NA	TGTGCCATCAGTGAGGGTCGGGCAGCTGGCTACACCTTC	CAISEGRAAGYTF
TRBV10-3	TRBD2	TRBJ2-5	NA	TGTGCCATCAGTGAGTCGGCTAGCGGGAGGGCCCGGGATGAGACCCAGTACTTC	CAISESASGRARDETQYF
TRBV7-2	NA	TRBJ2-4	NA	TGTGCCAGCAGCTTAGTGGGGGGTTCCAAAAACATTCAGTACTTC	CASSLVGGSKNIQYF
TRBV28	NA	TRBJ2-4	NA	TGTGCCAGCAGGGTAGCGGACCACAAAAACATTCAGTACTTC	CASRVADHKNIQYF
TRBV7-8	NA	TRBJ1-5	NA	TGTGCCAGCAGCCTCTACGGGGGGCAGGGCAATCAGCCCCAGCATTTT	CASSLYGGQGNQPQHF
TRBV7-9	NA	TRBJ2-1	NA	TGTGCCAGCAGCTCCGGATCCGGACCAAACTACAATGAGCAGTTCTTC	CASSSGSGPNYNEQFF
TRBV7-9	NA	TRBJ1-1	NA	TGTGCCAGCAGTTTCCCTGTGTACGAAGCTTTCTTT	CASSFPVYEAFF
TRBV28	NA	TRBJ2-7	once	TGTGCCAGCAGTTTGCCCAGTGCAGGGGGGATAGTCGACGAGCAGTACTTC	CASSLPSAGGIVDEQYF
TRBV29-1	NA	TRBJ1-1	NA	TGCAGCGCCTCGACAATGAACACTGAAGCTTTCTTT	CSASTMNTEAFF
TRBV7-9	NA	TRBJ2-2	NA	TGTGCCAGCAGCCGTTCCCGCACCGGGGAGCTGTTTTTT	CASSRSRTGELFF
TRBV15	TRBD2	TRBJ2-1	NA	TGTGCCACCAGCAGGCTAATTCGGACTAGCGGGAGTAATGAGCAGTTCTTC	CATSRLIRTSGSNEQFF
TRBV29-1	TRBD2	TRBJ2-2	NA	TGCAGCGTTGAAGATAGGGTAGCGGGAGACACCGGGGAGCTGTTTTTT	CSVEDRVAGDTGELFF
TRBV28	NA	TRBJ2-1	NA	TGTGCCAGCAGTTCAACAGGGATCTACAATGAGCAGTTCTTC	CASSSTGIYNEQFF
TRBV6-5	NA	TRBJ1-5	NA	TGTGCCAGCAGAGCAAAAACAGGGCCAGGGCAGCCCCAGCATTTT	CASRAKTGPGQPQHF
TRBV9	NA	TRBJ2-2	NA	TGTGCCAGCAGCGTAGGCCCGGAGGAGCTGTTTTTT	CASSVGPEELFF
TRBV27	NA	TRBJ2-7	NA	TGTGCCAGCAGTTTATCCGGGTCCGCGAACCGCTACGAGCAGTACTTC	CASSLSGSANRYEQYF
TRBV19	TRBD2	TRBJ2-7	once	TGTGCCAGTAGTTCCCGGGCTAGCGGGACCTACGAGCAGTACTTC	CASSSRASGTYEQYF
TRBV5-1	NA	TRBJ1-1	NA	TGCGCCAGCAGCTTAACCGGACAGAACCCAACTGAAGCTTTCTTT	CASSLTGQNPTEAFF
TRBV7-9	TRBD2	TRBJ2-2	NA	TGTGCCAGCAGCCCTAGGACTAGCGGGAGGGCCTACACCGGGGAGCTGTTTTTT	CASSPRTSGRAYTGELFF
TRBV30	NA	TRBJ2-5	NA	TGTGCCTGGAGTGTACTCGGGTACCAAGAGACCCAGTACTTC	CAWSVLGYQETQYF
TRBV27	NA	TRBJ2-7	NA	TGTGCCAGCAGTTTTTATGAAAACGCGGGGTACGAGCAGTACTTC	CASSFYENAGYEQYF
TRBV27	NA	TRBJ2-7	NA	TGTGCCAGCAGCTTAAGAGGGGTCTACGAGCAGTACTTC	CASSLRGVYEQYF
TRBV29-1	NA	TRBJ2-2	few	TGCAGCACCTATTCCGGCACCGGGGAGCTGTTTTTT	CSTYSGTGELFF
TRBV9	NA	TRBJ2-5	NA	TGTGCCAGCAGCACCGGACACCAAGAGACCCAGTACTTC	CASSTGHQETQYF
TRBV2	NA	TRBJ1-1	NA	TGTGCTATTTACCCAAGAGAGAACACTGAAGCTTTCTTT	CAIYPRENTEAFF
TRBV7-2	TRBD2	TRBJ2-3	NA	TGTGCCAGCAGCACGTGGACTAGCGGTATCACAGATACGCAGTATTTT	CASSTWTSGITDTQYF
TRBV21-1	NA	TRBJ1-2	NA	TGTGCCAGCAGCAAAGCGCTGAGCTCCCGGCAGAACCTTAACTATGGCTACACCTTC	CASSKALSSRQNLNYGYTF